Sample share makes the clone carrying this TCR beta chain medium-sized. The target antigen is unknown. The template was genomic DNA from peripheral blood, not RNA. Rearranged V-D-J TRB sequences were amplified with a mixed TRB-A/B primer pool. TCRdb reprocessed the multiplex PCR reads with MiXCR, giving one entry per CDR3 protein. The sample consists of around 1,400 distinct CDR3 sequences, about a quarter of them appearing once. The sample comes from a study of T cell repertoires in aging, cancer and after chemotherapy. Study summary: Six age groups, ranging from 30 or younger to 70 or older, included the donors. Paired samples before and after chemotherapy came from chronic lymphocytic leukemia patients on fludarabine- or bendamustine-based regimens.

Overall study results and limits: In healthy donors, age-related TCR diversity loss mainly reflected lost richness. Untreated cancer patients had significantly lower blood TCR diversity than age-matched healthy donors.

Trimming pared 6 bases from V and 4 bases from J, leaving 18 bases between. This CDR3 spans 15 amino acids. Germline V gene data show CDR1 as SQVTM and CDR2 as ANQGSEA. The chain joins TRBV29-1 to TRBJ1-4; TRBD1 is a possible D gene (6 bases). The origin of this receptor is a human donor with a blood cancer. The specimen was blood. CDR3: CSVGLRGDNNEKLFF. In DNA form, the CDR3 reads TGCAGCGTCGGATTAAGGGGGGACAATAATGAAAAACTGTTTTTT. The full variable domain, rest sourced from reference TRBV29-1 and TRBJ1-4, is SAVISQKPSRDICQRGTSLTIQCQVDSQVTMMFWYRQQPGQSLTLIATANQGSEATYESGFVIDKFPISRPNLTFSTLTVSNMSPEDSSIYLCSVGLRGDNNEKLFFGSGTQLSVL.